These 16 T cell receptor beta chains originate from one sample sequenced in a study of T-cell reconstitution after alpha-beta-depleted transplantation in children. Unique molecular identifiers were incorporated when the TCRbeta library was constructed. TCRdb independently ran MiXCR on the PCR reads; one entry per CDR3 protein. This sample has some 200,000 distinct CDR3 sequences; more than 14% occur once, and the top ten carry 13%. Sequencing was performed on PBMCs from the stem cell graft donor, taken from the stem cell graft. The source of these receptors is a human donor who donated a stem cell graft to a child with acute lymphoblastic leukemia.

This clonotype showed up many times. This CDR3 reads CASIDRSKMAGELFF. As DNA, the CDR3 is TGTGCCAGCATCGACAGGTCCAAAATGGCCGGGGAGCTGTTTTTT. The chain links TRBV12-3 or TRBV12-4 to TRBJ2-2; possibly TRBD1 for D (6 bases). V was clipped by 7 bases and J by 6 bases, with 18 bases between them. This CDR3 is built from 15 residues.

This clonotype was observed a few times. DNA for the CDR3: TGCAGTGCTAGAGATGGGGGGGAGGGCCGTTCAATTCAAGAGACCCAGTACTTC. Protein product: CSARDGGEGRSIQETQYF. V and J are TRBV20-1 and TRBJ2-5, with 7 bases that match TRBD2. V was pared by 0 bases and J by 2 bases, with 15 bases of the junction left unmatched. Germline V gene data show CDR1 as DFQATT and CDR2 as SNEGSKA (reference sequence). The CDR3 runs to 18 residues.

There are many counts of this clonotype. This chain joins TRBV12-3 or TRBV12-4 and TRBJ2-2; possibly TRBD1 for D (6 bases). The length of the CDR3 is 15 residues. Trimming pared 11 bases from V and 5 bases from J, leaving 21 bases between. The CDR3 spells CAAASGVTGTGELFF. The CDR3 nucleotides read TGTGCCGCAGCTTCAGGGGTTACGGGAACCGGGGAGCTGTTTTTT.

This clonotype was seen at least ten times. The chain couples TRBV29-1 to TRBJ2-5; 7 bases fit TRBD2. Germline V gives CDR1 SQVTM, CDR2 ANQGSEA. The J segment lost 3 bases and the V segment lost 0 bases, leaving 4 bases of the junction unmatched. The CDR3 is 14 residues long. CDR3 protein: CSVEDAAGEETQYF. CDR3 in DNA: TGCAGCGTTGAAGATGCGGCGGGAGAAGAGACCCAGTACTTC.

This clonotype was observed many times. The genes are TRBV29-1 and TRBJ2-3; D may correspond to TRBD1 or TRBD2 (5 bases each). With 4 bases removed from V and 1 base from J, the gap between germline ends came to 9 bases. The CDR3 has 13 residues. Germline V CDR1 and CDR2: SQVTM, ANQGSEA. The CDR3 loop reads CSVAGPGTDTQYF. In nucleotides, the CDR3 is TGCAGCGTTGCGGGACCTGGCACAGATACGCAGTATTTT.

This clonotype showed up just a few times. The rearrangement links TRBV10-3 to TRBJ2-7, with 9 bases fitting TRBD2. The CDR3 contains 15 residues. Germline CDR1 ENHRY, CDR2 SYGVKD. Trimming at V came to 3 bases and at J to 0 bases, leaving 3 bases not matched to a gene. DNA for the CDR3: TGTGCCATCAGTGATCTAGCGGGATTCTCCTACGAGCAGTACTTC. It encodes CAISDLAGFSYEQYF.

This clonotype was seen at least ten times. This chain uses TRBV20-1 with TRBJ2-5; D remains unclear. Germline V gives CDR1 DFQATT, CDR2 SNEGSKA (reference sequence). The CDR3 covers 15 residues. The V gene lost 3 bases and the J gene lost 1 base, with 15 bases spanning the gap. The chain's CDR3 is CSARSFMGIQETQYF. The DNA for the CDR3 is TGCAGTGCTAGGTCTTTTATGGGGATCCAAGAGACCCAGTACTTC.

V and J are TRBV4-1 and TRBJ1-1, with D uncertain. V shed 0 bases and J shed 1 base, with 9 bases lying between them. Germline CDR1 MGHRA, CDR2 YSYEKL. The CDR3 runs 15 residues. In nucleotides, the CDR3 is TGCGCCAGCAGCCAAGAACCTAACCCGAACACTGAAGCTTTCTTT. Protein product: CASSQEPNPNTEAFF.

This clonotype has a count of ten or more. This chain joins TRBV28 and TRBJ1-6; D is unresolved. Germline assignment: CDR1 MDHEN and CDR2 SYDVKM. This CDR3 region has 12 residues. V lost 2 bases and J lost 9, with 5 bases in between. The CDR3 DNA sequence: TGTGCCAGCAGTTTACGGGTTTCACCCCTCCACTTT. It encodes CASSLRVSPLHF. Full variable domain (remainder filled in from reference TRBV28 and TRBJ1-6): DVKVTQSSRYLVKRTGEKVFLECVQDMDHENMFWYRQDPGLGLRLIYFSYDVKMKEKGDIPEGYSVSREKKERFSLILESASTNQTSMYLCASSLRVSPLHFGNGTRLTVT.

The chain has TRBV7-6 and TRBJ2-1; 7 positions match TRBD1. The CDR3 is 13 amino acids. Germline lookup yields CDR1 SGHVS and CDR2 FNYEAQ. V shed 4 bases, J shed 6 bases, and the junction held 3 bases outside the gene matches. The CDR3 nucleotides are TGTGCCAGCAGCTACCACAGGGGCAATGAGCAGTTCTTC. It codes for CASSYHRGNEQFF.

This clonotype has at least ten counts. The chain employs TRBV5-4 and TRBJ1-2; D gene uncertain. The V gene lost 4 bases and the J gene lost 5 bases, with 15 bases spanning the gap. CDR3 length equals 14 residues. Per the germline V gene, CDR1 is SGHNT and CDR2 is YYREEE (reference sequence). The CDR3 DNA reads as TGTGCCAGCAGCCCAACTCAGACGGGATATGGCTACACCTTC. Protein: CASSPTQTGYGYTF.

The CDR3 loop reads CASSDRQGLEEKLFF. CDR3 nucleotides: TGTGCCAGCAGCGACCGACAGGGTTTGGAGGAAAAACTGTTTTTT. The J gene is TRBJ1-4, the V gene TRBV7-6; TRBD1 matches at 7 bases. Trimming removed 5 bases from V and 8 bases from J; junction bases left unmatched: 11. CDR1 is SGHVS, CDR2 FNYEAQ, per germline. This CDR3 contains 15 residues. The full variable domain, completed using reference TRBV7-6 and TRBJ1-4, is GAGVSQSPRYKVTKRGQDVALRCDPISGHVSLYWYRQALGQGPEFLTYFNYEAQQDKSGLPNDRFSAERPEGSISTLTIQRTEQRDSAMYRCASSDRQGLEEKLFFGSGTQLSVL.

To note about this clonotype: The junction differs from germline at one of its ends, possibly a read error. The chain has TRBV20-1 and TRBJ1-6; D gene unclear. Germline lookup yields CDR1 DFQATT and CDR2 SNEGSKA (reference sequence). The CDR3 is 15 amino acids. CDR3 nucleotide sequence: TGCAGTGCTAGTAAGGGTTCGGTCTATAATTCACCCATCCACTTT. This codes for CSASKGSVYNSPIHF.

CDR3 sequence reads: CSAQPGLAGNRQFF. Written as DNA, the CDR3 is TGCAGTGCGCAACCGGGACTAGCTGGGAATCGGCAGTTCTTC. V is TRBV20-1 and J is TRBJ2-1, with 9 nucleotides matching TRBD2. CDR1 and CDR2 from the germline V gene are DFQATT and SNEGSKA (reference sequence). Trimming at V came to 6 bases and at J to 12 bases, leaving 15 bases not matched to a gene. This CDR3 region has 14 residues.

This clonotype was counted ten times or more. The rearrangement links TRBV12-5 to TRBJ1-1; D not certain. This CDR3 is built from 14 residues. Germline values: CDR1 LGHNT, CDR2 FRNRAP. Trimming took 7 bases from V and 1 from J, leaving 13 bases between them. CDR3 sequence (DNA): TGTGCTAGTGCTTTTCCCCATTCGAACACTGAAGCTTTCTTT. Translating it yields CASAFPHSNTEAFF.

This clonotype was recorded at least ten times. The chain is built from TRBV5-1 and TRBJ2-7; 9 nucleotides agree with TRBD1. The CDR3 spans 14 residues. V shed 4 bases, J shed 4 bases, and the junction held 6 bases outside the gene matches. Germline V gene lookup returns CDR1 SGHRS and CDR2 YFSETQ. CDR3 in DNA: TGCGCCAGCAGCCTCCGACAGGGGGGTTACGAGCAGTACTTC. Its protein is CASSLRQGGYEQYF.